Listed below are T cell receptor beta chains from one sample, sequenced in a study of molecular identifiers for immune sequencing clone quantification. TCRdb itself ran the PCR reads through MiXCR, one entry per CDR3 protein. The table lists about 320,000 distinct CDR3 sequences, under 25% of them singletons. The sequenced sample consisted of naive CD8+ T cells from blood, with Jurkat cell RNA spiked in. The receptors stem from a human donor in good health. Some libraries in this study had Jurkat cell RNA spiked in. Each CDR3 is given with its conserved first and last residue. Each record gives: clone size, D gene, CDR3 length, J gene, V gene, CDR3 DNA, CDR3 protein. A D gene is named only where the DNA matches it firmly. Not every row has a clone size; where given, it reads once, few, many or a size class.

clone_size: -; d_call: -; cdr3_length: 15; j_call: TRBJ2-7; v_call: TRBV29-1; cdr3_nt: TGCCGCGTTGAAGGCACCGGGACAAGAGTCTACGAGCAGTACTTC; cdr3_aa: CRVEGTGTRVYEQYF
clone_size: -; d_call: TRBD2; cdr3_length: 16; j_call: TRBJ2-5; v_call: TRBV27; cdr3_nt: TGTGCCAGCAGGTTAATCCCGGGGGGTGGCGCGGAGACCCAGTACTTC; cdr3_aa: CASRLIPGGGAETQYF
clone_size: -; d_call: -; cdr3_length: 16; j_call: TRBJ2-3; v_call: TRBV13; cdr3_nt: TGTGCCAGCAGCGCGAGGGGGGGGGCGAGGACAGATACGCAGTATTTT; cdr3_aa: CASSARGGARTDTQYF
clone_size: many; d_call: TRBD1; cdr3_length: 14; j_call: TRBJ2-7; v_call: TRBV13; cdr3_nt: TGTGCCAGCGGTCCGGGACAGACGACCTACGAGCAGTACTTC; cdr3_aa: CASGPGQTTYEQYF
clone_size: -; d_call: -; cdr3_length: 12; j_call: TRBJ2-7; v_call: TRBV30; cdr3_nt: TGTGCCTGGAGTGTCGGGTCCTACGAGCAGTACTTC; cdr3_aa: CAWSVGSYEQYF
clone_size: many; d_call: -; cdr3_length: 15; j_call: TRBJ1-1; v_call: TRBV9; cdr3_nt: TGTGCCAGCAGATTAGACGAGGGGGGTACGACTGAAGCTTTCTTT; cdr3_aa: CASRLDEGGTTEAFF
clone_size: -; d_call: -; cdr3_length: 15; j_call: TRBJ1-2; v_call: TRBV6-2/TRBV6-3; cdr3_nt: TGTGCCAGCAGTTACACCAGGACAGCTAACTATGGCTACACCTTC; cdr3_aa: CASSYTRTANYGYTF
clone_size: -; d_call: -; cdr3_length: 16; j_call: TRBJ2-3; v_call: TRBV7-6; cdr3_nt: TGTGCCAGCAGTCACATGGGGGACGGCAGCACAGATACGCAGTATTTT; cdr3_aa: CASSHMGDGSTDTQYF
clone_size: many; d_call: -; cdr3_length: 13; j_call: TRBJ2-2; v_call: TRBV7-6; cdr3_nt: TGTGCCAGCAGCTTAGCGCCCACCGGGGAGCTGTTTTTT; cdr3_aa: CASSLAPTGELFF
clone_size: many; d_call: -; cdr3_length: 15; j_call: TRBJ2-5; v_call: TRBV29-1; cdr3_nt: TGCAGCGTTGAAGATAAAGGGTGGGCCCAAGAGACCCAGTACTTC; cdr3_aa: CSVEDKGWAQETQYF
clone_size: -; d_call: TRBD2; cdr3_length: 16; j_call: TRBJ2-5; v_call: TRBV4-3; cdr3_nt: TGCGCCAGCAGCCAAGGACTAGCGGGAGGGGTAGAGACCCAGTACTTC; cdr3_aa: CASSQGLAGGVETQYF
clone_size: few; d_call: TRBD1; cdr3_length: 15; j_call: TRBJ1-5; v_call: TRBV19; cdr3_nt: TGTGCCAGTAGTTCGGGACAGGGGGCGAGTCAGCCCCAGCATTTT; cdr3_aa: CASSSGQGASQPQHF
clone_size: -; d_call: -; cdr3_length: 12; j_call: TRBJ2-3; v_call: TRBV2; cdr3_nt: TGTGCCACCCCGACGGGCACAGATACGCAGTATTTT; cdr3_aa: CATPTGTDTQYF
clone_size: -; d_call: TRBD2; cdr3_length: 16; j_call: TRBJ2-1; v_call: TRBV7-9; cdr3_nt: TGTGCCAGCAGCTCGGAGCGGGGGGGCCTGGTGAGTGAGCAGTTCTTC; cdr3_aa: CASSSERGGLVSEQFF
clone_size: -; d_call: -; cdr3_length: 16; j_call: TRBJ1-5; v_call: TRBV4-1; cdr3_nt: TGCGCCAGCAGCCAAAGGGTTACAGATAGCAATCAGCCCCAGCATTTT; cdr3_aa: CASSQRVTDSNQPQHF
clone_size: many; d_call: -; cdr3_length: 14; j_call: TRBJ1-1; v_call: TRBV19; cdr3_nt: TGTGCCAGTACCCCTGGGGGCCTTAACACTGAAGCTTTCTTT; cdr3_aa: CASTPGGLNTEAFF
clone_size: -; d_call: TRBD1; cdr3_length: 17; j_call: TRBJ1-1; v_call: TRBV10-3; cdr3_nt: TGCGCCATCAGTGAGCCGACAGGGTACCGTACCTTAACTGAAGCTTTCTTT; cdr3_aa: CAISEPTGYRTLTEAFF
clone_size: many; d_call: -; cdr3_length: 16; j_call: TRBJ2-2; v_call: TRBV5-1; cdr3_nt: TGCGCCAGCACTTACCTGGGCGGGCGGAACACCGGGGAGCTGTTTTTT; cdr3_aa: CASTYLGGRNTGELFF
clone_size: -; d_call: -; cdr3_length: 15; j_call: TRBJ2-7; v_call: TRBV4-3; cdr3_nt: TGCGCCAGCAGCCAAGATTTCCTGTCCCTTTACGAGCAGTACTTC; cdr3_aa: CASSQDFLSLYEQYF
clone_size: once; d_call: -; cdr3_length: 17; j_call: TRBJ2-2; v_call: TRBV6-2/TRBV6-3; cdr3_nt: TGTGCCAGCAGTTATGGCGGTGCCGGAGCGCCCACCGGGGAGCTGTTTTTT; cdr3_aa: CASSYGGAGAPTGELFF
clone_size: many; d_call: TRBD2; cdr3_length: 16; j_call: TRBJ2-3; v_call: TRBV9; cdr3_nt: TGTGCCAGCAGCGTAGCCACTAGCGGGAGCACAGATACGCAGTATTTT; cdr3_aa: CASSVATSGSTDTQYF
clone_size: many; d_call: -; cdr3_length: 13; j_call: TRBJ1-5; v_call: TRBV6-5; cdr3_nt: TGTGCCAGCAGTTACGATTGGGGTCAGCCCCAGCATTTT; cdr3_aa: CASSYDWGQPQHF
clone_size: many; d_call: TRBD1; cdr3_length: 14; j_call: TRBJ2-7; v_call: TRBV7-6; cdr3_nt: TGTGCCAGCAGCCCGGGACAGGGGGCCCGAGAGCAGTACTTC; cdr3_aa: CASSPGQGAREQYF
clone_size: many; d_call: TRBD2; cdr3_length: 15; j_call: TRBJ2-3; v_call: TRBV19; cdr3_nt: TGTGCCAGCGGGGGAGGGGTTCGGTCCACAGATACGCAGTATTTT; cdr3_aa: CASGGGVRSTDTQYF